This record covers a single T cell receptor (beta chain). The sample is drawn from a study of T-cell reconstitution after alpha-beta-depleted transplantation in children. Unique molecular identifiers were built into the TCRbeta library. MiXCR, applied by TCRdb to the PCR reads, yields one record per CDR3 protein. The sample shows about 540,000 distinct CDR3 sequences, 15% to 20% of them seen only once. CDR3 length: 14 residues. Trimming cost V 5 bases and J 5 bases, with 19 bases left between them. Germline CDR1 DFQATT, CDR2 SNEGSKA (reference sequence). The chain recombines TRBV20-1 with TRBJ2-7; perhaps D is TRBD1 or TRBD2 (6 bases each). This clonotype was obtained from a human donor who donated a stem cell graft to a child with acute lymphoblastic leukemia. The input for sequencing was PBMCs from the stem cell graft donor, taken from the stem cell graft. The DNA of the CDR3 is TGCAGTGCTCATCGGTCGGGGGCGATGAACGAGCAGTACTTC. This codes for CSAHRSGAMNEQYF.